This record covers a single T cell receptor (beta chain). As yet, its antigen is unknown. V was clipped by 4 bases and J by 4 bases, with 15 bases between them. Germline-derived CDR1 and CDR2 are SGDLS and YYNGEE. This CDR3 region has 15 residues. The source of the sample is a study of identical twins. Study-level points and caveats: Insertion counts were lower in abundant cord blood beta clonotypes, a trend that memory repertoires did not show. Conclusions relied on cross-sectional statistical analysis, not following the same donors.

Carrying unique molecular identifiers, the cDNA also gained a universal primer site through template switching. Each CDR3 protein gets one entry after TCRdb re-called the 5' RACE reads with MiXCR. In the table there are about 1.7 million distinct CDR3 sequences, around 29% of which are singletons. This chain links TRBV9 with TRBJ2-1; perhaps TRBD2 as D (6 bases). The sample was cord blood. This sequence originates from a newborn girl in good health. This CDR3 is CASSPTGEPYNEQFF. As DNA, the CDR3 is TGTGCCAGCAGCCCGACGGGAGAACCGTACAATGAGCAGTTCTTC.